Here is one TCR beta chain with its context. The antigen remains undetermined. This entry is derived from a study of regulatory T cells in long-lasting Graves disease. Combining iRepertoire HTBI primers with Arm-PCR of CDR3 regions, the authors built TCR beta libraries. Each CDR3 protein gets one entry after TCRdb re-called the multiplex PCR reads with MiXCR. The sample contains some 400,000 distinct CDR3 sequences, approximately 15% of which appear only once. Trimming removed 4 bases from V and 2 bases from J, with 14 bases in between. Germline CDR1 SEHNR, CDR2 FQNEAQ (reference sequence). This CDR3 has 15 residues. Stated time point: newly diagnosed GD, antithyroid drugs for less than 3 months. PBMC-derived RNA was used for the TCR library. Findings and limits, study-wide: Patients with persistent Graves' had lower TCR diversity than newly diagnosed patients.

Separately, the same data were catalogued under a study of T cells in Graves' hyperthyroidism and ophthalmopathy. Per that paper: Clinical symptoms, serum thyroxine and TRAb, thyroid ultrasound and orbital computed tomography were used for the diagnoses. HTBI primers drove first-round RT-PCR of the TCR CDR3. Expanded thyroid clonotypes (above 0.001) were mostly also found in blood.

This chain connects TRBV7-9 to TRBJ1-1; D is unclear. The source was peripheral blood mononuclear cells (PBMCs), collected at new diagnosis, from a patient treated with antithyroid drugs. The receptor was derived from a woman aged 25 to 39 with Graves disease. For the CDR3, the DNA is TGTGCCAGCAGCTCAGATCTGACCGGCAACACTGAAGCTTTCTTT. This gives the protein CASSSDLTGNTEAFF.